This T cell receptor (beta chain) comes out of a study of cytomegalovirus exposure and HLA in healthy donors. Deletions cut 0 bases from V and 5 bases from J, with 7 bases between. Germline assignment: CDR1 LGHNA and CDR2 YSLEER. The CDR3 has 14 residues. The PCR made use of 60 Vbeta and 13 Jbeta primers. The data were produced by immunoSEQ multiplex PCR, yet TCRdb's version contains in-frame clones alone and is incomplete. This sample has around 150,000 clones, with around four fifths found just once. Sequenced input: PBMCs. This receptor was taken from a man aged 35 to 55 in good health and CMV-seronegative. The genes are TRBV4-3 and TRBJ2-2, with D uncertain. CDR3 residues: CASSQDVGTGELFF. The CDR3 nucleotides are TGCGCCAGCAGCCAAGATGTCGGGACCGGGGAGCTGTTTTTT.